Below are 26 T cell receptor beta chains sequenced from a single sample in a study of blood T cell repertoires in COVID-19. TCRdb's copy holds only in-frame clones and misses some; the assay was immunoSEQ multiplex PCR. The data show under 75,000 clones, with around 87% seen just once and roughly an eighth held by the top ten. The sequenced sample consisted of peripheral blood. These receptors were taken from a man in his 60s with active COVID-19.

The V and J genes are TRBV7-9 and TRBJ1-2; D is ambiguous. The V gene lost 1 base and the J gene lost 2 bases, with 8 bases spanning the gap. This CDR3 has 14 amino acids. Germline CDR1 is SEHNR and CDR2 is FQNEAQ (reference sequence). CDR3 protein: CASSLDGPNYGYTF. The CDR3 DNA reads TGTGCCAGCAGCTTAGATGGGCCGAACTATGGCTACACCTTC.

In this sample, this clone turned up once. The genes are TRBV5-1 and TRBJ1-3; weak D call: TRBD1 (5 bases). Germline V gene sequence: CDR1 SGHRS, CDR2 YFSETQ. V was pared by 0 bases and J by 0 bases, with 10 bases between. The CDR3 covers 16 residues. The CDR3 loop is CASSLGGLSSGNTIYF. In DNA form, the CDR3 reads TGCGCCAGCAGCTTGGGGGGCCTTTCCTCTGGAAACACCATATATTTT.

The rearrangement joins TRBV18 to TRBJ2-3; TRBD2 matches at 10 bases. Germline CDR1 is KGHSH and CDR2 is LQKENI. V shed 4 bases and J 2 bases; nucleotides not matched to a gene: 21. This CDR3 is 21 amino acids long. CDR3 nucleotide sequence: TGTGCCAGCTCACTGCGCATGAGGCTAGCGGGGGCCCTTAAGAACACAGATACGCAGTATTTT. Its protein product is CASSLRMRLAGALKNTDTQYF.

The chain combines TRBV9 with TRBJ2-1; 8 nucleotides align to TRBD2. The CDR3 is 15 amino acids. Looked up from germline, CDR1 is SGDLS and CDR2 is YYNGEE. The V and J ends lost 5 bases and 10 bases, in that order; junction bases with no gene match: 14. The CDR3 coding sequence is TGTGCCAGCAGTGGCACTAGCGGATTAGGCGGGGAGCAGTTCTTC. It codes for CASSGTSGLGGEQFF.

The chain is built from TRBV5-6 and TRBJ1-2; D might be TRBD1 (6 bases). The CDR3 extends over 13 amino acids. The germline V gene encodes CDR1 SGHDT and CDR2 YYEEEE. Trimming took off 3 bases at V and 4 bases at J, with 10 bases between the two ends. In nucleotides, the CDR3 is TGTGCCAGCAGCTCCGGGACAACCTATGGCTACACCTTC. Its translation: CASSSGTTYGYTF. Full variable domain (missing parts from reference TRBV5-6 and TRBJ1-2): DAGVTQSPTHLIKTRGQQVTLRCSPKSGHDTVSWYQQALGQGPQFIFQYYEEEERQRGNFPDRFSGHQFPNYSSELNVNALLLGDSALYLCASSSGTTYGYTFGSGTRLTVV.

The chain couples TRBV9 to TRBJ2-3, with D uncertain. Looked up from germline, CDR1 is SGDLS and CDR2 is YYNGEE. The CDR3 consists of 12 residues. The V end was cut by 3 bases, the J end by 4 bases, with 6 bases between. DNA for the CDR3: TGTGCCAGCAGCGCCTCTTCAGATACGCAGTATTTT. This translates into CASSASSDTQYF.

The chain links TRBV29-1 to TRBJ1-2; 12 bases match TRBD1. Losses at the gene ends were 7 bases for V and 3 bases for J; bases not matched to a gene: 12. The CDR3 is 16 residues long. In germline, CDR1 is SQVTM, CDR2 ANQGSEA. The CDR3 nucleotides are TGCAGCGCCGAGGAGGGACAGGGGGCGTCGGACTATGGCTACACCTTC. This encodes CSAEEGQGASDYGYTF.

The rearrangement joins TRBV28 to TRBJ1-4; perhaps TRBD1 as D (6 bases). Germline V lookup: CDR1 MDHEN, CDR2 SYDVKM. The CDR3 is 14 residues long. V lost 6 bases and J lost 6, with 14 bases in between. The CDR3 nucleotides are TGTGCCAGCAGGGGAGGGAGGGGGTATGAAAAACTGTTTTTT. Translating gives CASRGGRGYEKLFF.

The V gene is TRBV28, the J gene TRBJ2-7; D unclear. This CDR3 is built from 13 residues. Trimming cost V 6 bases and J 2 bases, with 11 bases left between them. Germline V CDR1 and CDR2: MDHEN, SYDVKM. CDR3 sequence reads: CASSSIATYEQYF. The CDR3 bases are TGTGCCAGCAGCTCAATAGCCACCTACGAGCAGTACTTC.

The J gene is TRBJ1-5, the V gene TRBV7-2; 8 nucleotides match TRBD1. The V segment lost 8 bases and the J segment 4 bases; nucleotides outside the gene matches: 10. CDR3 length equals 15 residues. The germline CDR1 and CDR2 sequences are SGHTA and FQGNSA. The CDR3 sequence: CASGAGGATNQPQHF. The CDR3 DNA reads TGTGCCAGCGGCGCAGGGGGCGCAACTAATCAGCCCCAGCATTTT.

The chain carries TRBV18 and TRBJ2-5, with 8 bases aligning to TRBD1. CDR1 and CDR2 (germline): KGHSH, LQKENI. The CDR3 length is 14 residues. With V trimmed by 2 bases and J by 2 bases, 1 base remained unmatched. CDR3 nucleotides: TGTGCCAGCTCACCAGACAGGGGTCAAGAGACCCAGTACTTC. Protein product: CASSPDRGQETQYF. Using reference TRBV18 and TRBJ2-5 for the parts outside the CDR3, the full variable domain is NAGVMQNPRHLVRRRGQEARLRCSPMKGHSHVYWYRQLPEEGLKFMVYLQKENIIDESGMPKERFSAEFPKEGPSILRIQQVVRGDSAAYFCASSPDRGQETQYFGPGTRLLVL.

V is TRBV11-3 and J is TRBJ2-1; D perhaps matches TRBD1 (6 bases). The CDR3 length is 15 residues. Germline CDR1 SGHNT, CDR2 YENEEA. V gave up 5 bases and J gave up 4 bases, with 15 bases separating them. The CDR3 reads CASSQGHLGYNEQFF. In DNA, the CDR3 is TGTGCCAGCAGCCAGGGACACCTGGGGTACAATGAGCAGTTCTTC. Variable domain in full (rest from reference TRBV11-3 and TRBJ2-1): EAGVVQSPRYKIIEKKQPVAFWCNPISGHNTLYWYLQNLGQGPELLIRYENEEAVDDSQLPKDRFSAERLKGVDSTLKIQPAELGDSAVYLCASSQGHLGYNEQFFGPGTRLTVL.

V and J are TRBV9 and TRBJ1-1, with unresolved D. The ends were cut back, 0 bases at V and 6 bases at J, with 12 bases in the middle. The CDR3 length is 14 residues. CDR1 is SGDLS, CDR2 YYNGEE, per germline. DNA of the CDR3: TGTGCCAGCAGCGTAGCCGTGGTAGAGTCTGAAGCTTTCTTT. This translates into CASSVAVVESEAFF.

The V and J genes are TRBV29-1 and TRBJ2-1; D is unclear. The CDR3 covers 11 residues. Germline loops: CDR1 SQVTM, CDR2 ANQGSEA. V was shortened by 6 bases and J by 4 bases, with 7 bases between the two germline ends. CDR3 DNA: TGCAGCGTAGCAGGTTACAATGAGCAGTTCTTC. Protein product: CSVAGYNEQFF.

The rearrangement links TRBV6-5 to TRBJ2-1; 9 bases are shared with TRBD2. Germline lookup yields CDR1 MNHEY and CDR2 SVGAGI. V shed 0 bases, J shed 8 bases, and the junction held 8 bases outside the gene matches. The CDR3 consists of 16 residues. The CDR3 is CASSYSMGLAGDEQFF. The CDR3 nucleotides are TGTGCCAGCAGTTACTCGATGGGACTAGCAGGGGATGAGCAGTTCTTC.

This chain connects TRBV6-5 to TRBJ2-5, with D unresolved. Per the germline V gene, CDR1 is MNHEY and CDR2 is SVGAGI. The CDR3 runs 12 residues. V was shortened by 6 bases and J by 5 bases, with 10 bases between the two germline ends. The CDR3 coding sequence is TGTGCCAGCAGGGTGTATCGGGAGACCCAGTACTTC. As protein: CASRVYRETQYF.

The chain carries TRBV6-5 and TRBJ2-7; TRBD2 matches at 11 bases. The CDR3 length is 15 residues. V shed 5 bases and J 3 bases; nucleotides not matched to a gene: 6. The germline V gene has CDR1 MNHEY and CDR2 SVGAGI. CDR3 sequence reads: CASSLAGGQVYEQYF. CDR3 nucleotides: TGTGCCAGCAGTCTAGCGGGAGGACAGGTCTACGAGCAGTACTTC.

This clone was detected once. This chain connects TRBV21-1 to TRBJ1-3; no check of the table's D call, TRBD1, against the DNA was made. TRBV21-1 is noted as a pseudogene. The CDR3 sequence is 15 residues long. CDR3 DNA sequence: TGTGCCAGCAGCAAAGGGACAGCCTCTGGAAACACCATATATTTT. Amino acids: CASSKGTASGNTIYF.

This chain connects TRBV7-9 to TRBJ2-1; TRBD1 aligns across 9 bases. CDR1 is SEHNR, CDR2 FQNEAQ, per germline (reference sequence). J was trimmed by 7 bases and V by 10 bases; bases with no gene match: 8. This CDR3 is 13 amino acids long. The CDR3 bases are TGTGCCACCCAGGGACAGGGCAGGAATGAGCAGTTCTTC. Translation: CATQGQGRNEQFF. Combining the CDR3 with reference TRBV7-9 and TRBJ2-1 gives the whole variable domain DTGVSQNPRHKITKRGQNVTFRCDPISEHNRLYWYRQTLGQGPEFLTYFQNEAQLEKSRLLSDRFSAERPKGSFSTLEIQRTEQGDSAMYLCATQGQGRNEQFFGPGTRLTVL.

This chain joins TRBV10-3 and TRBJ2-3, with a possible D match to TRBD1 (6 bases). Germline lookup yields CDR1 ENHRY and CDR2 SYGVKD. CDR3 length: 13 amino acids. V was trimmed by 10 bases and J by 3 bases, leaving 14 bases between them. The CDR3 is CATQIQGTDTQYF. The CDR3 DNA reads TGTGCCACACAAATACAGGGAACAGATACGCAGTATTTT.

This clone was detected only a few times. The V gene is TRBV28, the J gene TRBJ1-5; the D gene is possibly TRBD1 (5 bases). V gave up 1 base and J gave up 1 base, with 11 bases separating them. The CDR3 contains 16 residues. CDR1 and CDR2 (germline): MDHEN, SYDVKM. The CDR3: CASSLFQGRSNQPQHF. The DNA of the CDR3 is TGTGCCAGCAGTTTATTTCAGGGAAGGAGCAATCAGCCCCAGCATTTT.

With respect to this clone: At one end the junction does not follow the germline gene, possibly because of a read error. This chain uses TRBV7-2 with TRBJ2-2; tentatively, D is TRBD1 (5 bases). Germline V CDR1 and CDR2: SGHTA, FQGNSA. The CDR3 length is 16 residues. The CDR3 bases are TGTGCCAGCACCTTATTTACAGGATTGAACACCGGGGAGCTGTTTTTT. Translated: CASTLFTGLNTGELFF.

This chain connects TRBV7-2 to TRBJ2-7; D gene ambiguous. The CDR3 consists of 16 residues. Trimming left V 5 bases short and J 3 bases short, with 20 bases between. Looked up from germline, CDR1 is SGHTA and CDR2 is FQGNSA. The CDR3 sequence: CASSQTPGSYRYEQYF. The CDR3 DNA follows: TGTGCCAGCAGCCAGACCCCAGGTTCATATCGCTACGAGCAGTACTTC.

Only a few counts were recorded for this clone. The V gene is TRBV6-2 or TRBV6-3, the J gene TRBJ1-5; D not resolved. Trimming left V 6 bases short and J 11 bases short, with 14 bases between. Germline V gives CDR1 MNHEY, CDR2 SVGEGT. This CDR3 region has 12 residues. The CDR3 loop reads CASSRPPRAQHF. The CDR3 bases are TGTGCCAGCAGCCGCCCCCCCCGGGCCCAGCATTTT.

The chain recombines TRBV12-2 with TRBJ2-7; the D call of TRBD2 is as the table states it, not checked on the DNA. TRBV12-2 is given as a pseudogene. This CDR3 is 15 amino acids long. CDR3 in amino acids: CASRSPMGSEYEQYF. The CDR3 region has the DNA TGTGCAAGTCGCTCCCCGATGGGGAGCGAATACGAGCAGTACTTC.

The V and J genes are TRBV27 and TRBJ2-5; 13 nucleotides align to TRBD2. The germline CDR1 and CDR2 sequences are MNHEY and SMNVEV (reference sequence). J gave up 5 bases and V 6 bases, and 3 bases lay outside the gene matches. The CDR3 is 14 amino acids. The CDR3 DNA reads TGTGCCAGCAGAACTAGCGGGAGGGTGGAGACCCAGTACTTC. It codes for CASRTSGRVETQYF.